This paragraph reports one T cell receptor beta chain. This record belongs to a study of blood T cells in healthy people across ages. CDR3 length equals 18 residues. It was with a sample-barcoded 5' primer and a J-beta primer mix that a second PCR of roughly 6 to 12 cycles was run. In TCRdb, the 5' RACE reads were re-called with MiXCR into one record per CDR3 protein. Of 950,000 to 1,200,000 distinct CDR3 sequences listed, roughly two fifths were seen once; the top ten hold around 13%. Approximately 9.7 milliliters was the volume of peripheral blood drawn from each donor. The V gene is TRBV21-1, the J gene TRBJ2-5; the table's D call of TRBD2 was not tested on the DNA. TRBV21-1 is listed as a pseudogene. The origin of this receptor is a man aged 18-30 years in good health. Material: blood. The CDR3 region has the DNA TGTGCCAGCAGCCGCGGGACTAGCGGGGGACCATGGTACAATGGGCAGTACTTC. Its translation: CASSRGTSGGPWYNGQYF.